These 6 T cell receptor beta chains were sequenced from one sample in a study of T cell responses to AZD1222 COVID-19 vaccine. Here immunoSEQ multiplex PCR was the method, and the copy in TCRdb shows in-frame clones only, minus some. The sample consists of about 120,000 clones, approximately 86% of them appearing once. The sequences come from peripheral blood, collected 28 days after the second AZD1222 dose. These receptors were taken from an adult who received the AZD1222 COVID-19 vaccine.

This chain uses TRBV7-2 with TRBJ1-2; a possible D gene is TRBD1 (5 bases). Germline CDR1 is SGHTA and CDR2 is FQGNSA. The CDR3 sequence is 16 residues long. V dropped 4 bases and J dropped 6 bases, with 21 bases sitting between them. Here the CDR3 reads CASSSPSLGGRDGYTF. As DNA, the CDR3 is TGTGCCAGCAGCTCCCCCTCGTTGGGGGGAAGAGATGGCTACACCTTC.

This rearrangement joins TRBV9 to TRBJ2-1; 11 positions agree with TRBD2. Germline CDR1 SGDLS, CDR2 YYNGEE. V trimming: 1 base; J trimming: 8 bases; junction bases outside the gene matches: 11. The CDR3 sequence is 17 residues long. The CDR3 here is CASSVHIAGGPGYEQFF. Here the CDR3 DNA reads TGTGCCAGCAGCGTACACATAGCGGGGGGGCCGGGTTATGAGCAGTTCTTC.

This clone showed up just a few times. The chain uses TRBV5-1 and TRBJ2-7, with 8 bases identical to TRBD2. Germline CDR1 SGHRS, CDR2 YFSETQ. CDR3 length equals 16 residues. V lost 4 bases to trimming and J lost 3 bases; unmatched junction nucleotides: 12. CDR3 bases: TGCGCCAGCAGCCTGGCTCTAAGTAGCGGGATCTACGAGCAGTACTTC. Its protein is CASSLALSSGIYEQYF.

The chain links TRBV2 to TRBJ2-7, with a tentative D call TRBD1 (7 bases). CDR3 length equals 14 residues. The germline gives CDR1 SNHLY, CDR2 FYNNEI. Trimming cost V 5 bases and J 4 bases, with 15 bases left between them. This chain's CDR3 is CASSLQGGRYEQYF. The CDR3 DNA reads as TGTGCCAGCAGTTTGCAGGGGGGAAGGTACGAGCAGTACTTC. The variable domain in full, completed from reference TRBV2 and TRBJ2-7, reads EPEVTQTPSHQVTQMGQEVILRCVPISNHLYFYWYRQILGQKVEFLVSFYNNEISEKSEIFDDQFSVERPDGSNFTLKIRSTKLEDSAMYFCASSLQGGRYEQYFGPGTRLTVT.

The chain employs TRBV5-8 and TRBJ2-3; 7 bases fit TRBD1. The CDR3 runs 16 residues. The V segment lost 9 bases and the J segment 0 bases; nucleotides outside the gene matches: 13. Germline CDR1 is SGHTS and CDR2 is YDEGEE. The CDR3 here is CATTLIRDRSTDTQYF. In DNA form, the CDR3 reads TGTGCCACCACTCTAATCCGGGACAGAAGCACAGATACGCAGTATTTT.

Only one count was recorded for this clone. The chain couples TRBV19 to TRBJ2-1; TRBD2 matches 9 bases. Germline V gene sequence: CDR1 LNHDA, CDR2 SQIVND (reference sequence). The V and J ends lost 7 bases and 4 bases, in that order; junction bases with no gene match: 5. The CDR3 sequence is 14 residues long. CDR3 in DNA: TGTGCCAGTAACAGCCTAGCGGGGTACAATGAGCAGTTCTTC. Translation: CASNSLAGYNEQFF.